A single sample is the source of the 27 T cell receptor beta chains below, sequenced in a study of T cell repertoires in cytomegalovirus infection. Via MiXCR, TCRdb re-called the reads, giving one row per CDR3 protein. The table records under 850,000 distinct CDR3 sequences, around a third of them present only once. Their specific antigens are unknown. Sequenced material: cultured PBMCs, taken from culture after CMV antigen stimulation. These receptors all come from a human donor in good health (CMV status not recorded). Some clones in this sample may be carry-over from other donors' samples.

The CDR3: CASRTDTSYNEQFF. CDR3 sequence (DNA): TGTGCCAGTAGGACGGACACTTCCTACAATGAGCAGTTCTTC. The gene calls are TRBV19 and TRBJ2-1, with D perhaps matching TRBD1 (5 bases). V lost 6 bases and J lost 1, with 10 bases in between. CDR3 length: 14 amino acids. Germline-derived CDR1 and CDR2 are LNHDA and SQIVND (reference sequence).

This clonotype has a handful of counts. V usage is TRBV5-5 and J usage is TRBJ2-2; D not certain. CDR1 and CDR2 from the germline V gene are SGHKS and YYEKEE (reference sequence). With 4 bases removed from V and 4 bases from J, the gap between germline ends came to 14 bases. The CDR3 contains 15 residues. The CDR3 DNA reads as TGTGCCAGCAGCCTGGACGGCCTCGGCACCGGGGAGCTGTTTTTT. This sequence encodes CASSLDGLGTGELFF.

In this sample, this clonotype turned up a few times. The genes are TRBV12-3 or TRBV12-4 and TRBJ1-2; no reliable D call. Trimming removed 3 bases from V and 4 bases from J, with 6 bases in between. The CDR3 contains 12 residues. CDR3 nucleotides: TGTGCCAGCAGTTTCTCCCCCTATGGCTACACCTTC. Protein product: CASSFSPYGYTF.

The chain has TRBV20-1 and TRBJ2-1, with no clear D. Trimming pared 4 bases from V and 4 bases from J, leaving 8 bases between. The germline V gene encodes CDR1 DFQATT and CDR2 SNEGSKA (reference sequence). This CDR3 has 12 amino acids. The CDR3 sequence is CSATPTYNEQFF. In DNA, the CDR3 is TGCAGTGCTACCCCGACTTACAATGAGCAGTTCTTC.

A few counts support this clonotype. The chain recombines TRBV7-2 with TRBJ2-2; TRBD2 aligns across 9 bases. The CDR3 has 15 residues. CDR1 is SGHTA, CDR2 FQGNSA, per germline. V was clipped by 5 bases and J by 5 bases; unmatched bases: 6. CDR3 in amino acids: CASSLGLASTGELFF. The DNA of the CDR3 is TGTGCCAGCAGCCTGGGACTAGCTTCGACCGGGGAGCTGTTTTTT.

V is TRBV25-1 and J is TRBJ2-1; 13 nucleotides match TRBD2. Trimming took 3 bases from V and 9 from J; bases not matched to a gene: 8. This CDR3 contains 16 residues. The germline CDR1 and CDR2 sequences are MGHDK and SYGVNS. The CDR3 sequence is CASSDPGTSGTSEQFF. The CDR3 DNA reads TGTGCCAGCAGTGACCCCGGGACTAGCGGGACTAGTGAGCAGTTCTTC.

The DNA of the CDR3 is TGCAGTGCTAGAGGCGGGACCACGGGCCTAGAGACCCAGTACTTC. This codes for CSARGGTTGLETQYF. The chain joins TRBV20-1 to TRBJ2-5, with D possibly TRBD2 on 6 matching bases. Trimming stripped 1 base from V and 4 bases from J, with 16 bases between. The CDR3 is made up of 15 amino acids. The germline V gene has CDR1 DFQATT and CDR2 SNEGSKA (reference sequence).

The chain has TRBV10-2 and TRBJ2-2, with D perhaps matching TRBD1 (5 bases). The CDR3 has 16 amino acids. Germline lookup yields CDR1 WSHSY and CDR2 SAAADI. V was clipped by 4 bases and J by 1 base, with 13 bases between them. CDR3 protein: CASSGRQGLNTGELFF. CDR3 coding DNA: TGCGCCAGCAGTGGACGGCAGGGTTTGAACACCGGGGAGCTGTTTTTT.

This chain links TRBV6-6 with TRBJ1-4, with D perhaps matching TRBD1 (5 bases). The CDR3 is made up of 17 amino acids. CDR1 and CDR2 from the germline V gene are MNHNY and SVGAGI (reference sequence). V was clipped by 0 bases and J by 5 bases, with 16 bases between them. CDR3 loop: CASSYSRPGRTNEKLFF. The CDR3 bases are TGTGCCAGCAGTTACTCCCGACCGGGACGGACGAATGAAAAACTGTTTTTT.

The chain combines TRBV6-1 with TRBJ1-4; D is ambiguous. The ends were cut back, 6 bases at V and 7 bases at J, with 15 bases in the middle. The CDR3 spans 14 residues. Germline V gene sequence: CDR1 MNHNS, CDR2 SASEGT. The DNA of the CDR3 is TGTGCCAGCAGACCAGGCAATACGGGTGAAAAACTGTTTTTT. This encodes CASRPGNTGEKLFF.

Many counts were recorded for this clonotype. The chain combines TRBV7-2 with TRBJ2-5, with D uncertain. Germline V gives CDR1 SGHTA, CDR2 FQGNSA. Trimming left V 2 bases short and J 7 bases short, with 14 bases between. The CDR3 covers 14 residues. As DNA, the CDR3 is TGTGCCAGCAGCTTATTCCCCACCGCAGGGACCCAGTACTTC. Residues: CASSLFPTAGTQYF.

The CDR3 DNA is TGTGCCACCGAAATAGGGGGAAATCAGCCCCAGCATTTT. Protein sequence: CATEIGGNQPQHF. V and J are TRBV6-1 and TRBJ1-5; a weak D match, TRBD1 (6 bases). The CDR3 covers 13 residues. CDR1 and CDR2 (germline): MNHNS, SASEGT. The V end lost 10 bases, the J end lost 4 bases, and 14 bases lay between the germline ends.

This clonotype was detected only a few times. V and J are TRBV6-6 and TRBJ2-2, with D perhaps matching TRBD2 (5 bases). The CDR3 is 16 residues long. V lost 6 bases and J lost 3, with 17 bases in between. Looked up from germline, CDR1 is MNHNY and CDR2 is SVGAGI (reference sequence). As DNA, the CDR3 is TGTGCCAGCAGACGCCCGGAGGCGCGGGACACCGGGGAGCTGTTTTTT. Its translation: CASRRPEARDTGELFF.

This clonotype was counted at least ten times. The chain recombines TRBV7-8 with TRBJ1-1, with D uncertain. The CDR3 is 12 amino acids. Trimming removed 2 bases from V and 4 bases from J, with 5 bases in between. Germline-derived CDR1 and CDR2 are SGHVS and FQNEAQ. CDR3 bases: TGTGCCAGCAGCTTATACACCACTGAAGCTTTCTTT. As protein: CASSLYTTEAFF. The full variable domain, completed using reference TRBV7-8 and TRBJ1-1, is GAGVSQSPRYKVAKRGQDVALRCDPISGHVSLFWYQQALGQGPEFLTYFQNEAQLDKSGLPSDRFFAERPEGSVSTLKIQRTQQEDSAVYLCASSLYTTEAFFGQGTRLTVV.

This clonotype was seen more than once but under ten times. The rearrangement links TRBV7-6 to TRBJ2-2; D is unresolved. V was cut by 1 base and J by 6 bases, with 12 bases left in between. Germline CDR1 SGHVS, CDR2 FNYEAQ. The CDR3 runs 15 residues. The CDR3 coding sequence is TGTGCCAGCAGCTTAGACGCCGGGTACCCCGGGGAGCTGTTTTTT. As protein: CASSLDAGYPGELFF. The whole variable domain, remainder taken from reference TRBV7-6 and TRBJ2-2, is GAGVSQSPRYKVTKRGQDVALRCDPISGHVSLYWYRQALGQGPEFLTYFNYEAQQDKSGLPNDRFSAERPEGSISTLTIQRTEQRDSAMYRCASSLDAGYPGELFFGEGSRLTVL.

This clonotype was recorded a few times. The rearrangement links TRBV6-2 or TRBV6-3 to TRBJ1-2; TRBD1 might be the D (6 bases). Between the trimmed V and J ends, which lost 5 bases and 8 bases, there was a span of 12 bases. The germline V gene encodes CDR1 MNHEY and CDR2 SVGEGT. The CDR3 loop spans 12 amino acids. The CDR3 region is CASSQGFFGYTF. CDR3 DNA: TGTGCCAGCAGTCAGGGGTTCTTCGGCTACACCTTC.

The genes are TRBV28 and TRBJ2-7, with TRBD1 matching over 7 bases. The ends lost 5 bases at V and 5 bases at J; junction bases unmatched: 9. The germline CDR1 and CDR2 sequences are MDHEN and SYDVKM. The CDR3 is made up of 14 amino acids. CDR3 sequence reads: CASSLTGLPHEQYF. In DNA, the CDR3 is TGTGCCAGCAGTCTGACAGGGCTTCCCCACGAGCAGTACTTC.

This clonotype was counted between two and nine times. In this CDR3 the conserved last residue, phenylalanine or tryptophan, is missing, so a read error is likely. The DNA is omitted, as the CDR3 cannot be located on it reliably, and the CDR3 follows TCRdb's listing. J is TRBJ2-7 and V is TRBV2; TRBD1, the D gene given by the table, was not confirmed from the DNA. The CDR3 totals 12 residues, both ends included. Germline CDR1 and CDR2: SNHLY and FYNNEI. The CDR3 reads CASSEDLGGSRL.

This clonotype came up a few times. This chain uses TRBV19 with TRBJ1-1; 9 bases align to TRBD1. CDR3 length equals 17 residues. Trimming at V came to 6 bases and at J to 3 bases, leaving 14 bases not matched to a gene. Per germline, CDR1 LNHDA and CDR2 SQIVND (reference sequence). The CDR3 DNA reads TGTGCCAGTAGCCACCCTTGGCGGGACAGGGAGGACACTGAAGCTTTCTTT. This codes for CASSHPWRDREDTEAFF.

The chain employs TRBV19 and TRBJ2-2; D is perhaps TRBD1 (6 bases). Germline CDR1 and CDR2: LNHDA and SQIVND (reference sequence). The CDR3 is made up of 16 amino acids. V was pared by 6 bases and J by 4 bases, with 18 bases between. The CDR3 reads CASRYIPGDSTGELFF. The CDR3 DNA reads TGTGCCAGTAGATACATACCAGGGGATAGCACCGGGGAGCTGTTTTTT.

This chain uses TRBV7-2 with TRBJ2-2; 9 bases align to TRBD1. Germline CDR1 reads SGHTA; CDR2 reads FQGNSA. Losses at the gene ends were 4 bases for V and 4 bases for J; bases not matched to a gene: 4. The CDR3 covers 15 residues. The CDR3 DNA reads as TGTGCCAGCAGCTCGGGACAGGGATCCACCGGGGAGCTGTTTTTT. Residues: CASSSGQGSTGELFF.

This clonotype has a count of ten or more. V and J are TRBV6-1 and TRBJ2-3, with D uncertain. V was clipped by 10 bases and J by 1 base, with 18 bases between them. Germline V gives CDR1 MNHNS, CDR2 SASEGT. The CDR3 loop spans 15 amino acids. In nucleotides, the CDR3 is TGTGCCACCCAAAAGGGAACAGTGGGCACAGATACGCAGTATTTT. Amino acids: CATQKGTVGTDTQYF.

The CDR3 loop is CASSPDRGPGVATNEKLFF. Written as DNA, the CDR3 is TGCGCCAGCAGCCCTGACAGGGGGCCTGGGGTCGCAACTAATGAAAAACTGTTTTTT. The chain joins TRBV5-1 to TRBJ1-4, with 10 bases identical to TRBD1. The V and J ends lost 4 bases and 0 bases, in that order; junction bases with no gene match: 12. Germline CDR1 reads SGHRS; CDR2 reads YFSETQ. The CDR3 runs 19 residues.

The J gene is TRBJ1-4, the V gene TRBV27; 10 bases line up with TRBD1. The length of the CDR3 is 14 residues. V gave up 4 bases and J gave up 8 bases; unmatched junction bases: 4. The V gene's germline CDR1 is MNHEY and CDR2 SMNVEV (reference sequence). This CDR3 is CASSSGTGVEKLFF. The CDR3 nucleotides are TGTGCCAGCAGTTCCGGGACAGGGGTCGAAAAACTGTTTTTT. The complete variable domain, with remaining parts taken from reference TRBV27 and TRBJ1-4, reads EAQVTQNPRYLITVTGKKLTVTCSQNMNHEYMSWYRQDPGLGLRQIYYSMNVEVTDKGDVPEGYKVSRKEKRNFPLILESPSPNQTSLYFCASSSGTGVEKLFFGSGTQLSVL.

This clonotype has just a few counts. This sequence joins TRBV12-3 or TRBV12-4 and TRBJ2-1; D is perhaps TRBD1 (6 bases). Trimming cost V 5 bases and J 7 bases, with 12 bases left between them. This CDR3 is built from 13 residues. The CDR3 sequence is CASSPRTVNEQFF. In nucleotides, the CDR3 is TGTGCCAGCAGTCCCAGGACAGTTAATGAGCAGTTCTTC.

The chain uses TRBV2 and TRBJ2-5; unclear D gene. There are 12 residues in the CDR3. V was cut by 7 bases and J by 2 bases, with 8 bases left in between. Germline values: CDR1 SNHLY, CDR2 FYNNEI. The CDR3 region has the DNA TGTGCCAGCAAGCCCGAACAAGAGACCCAGTACTTC. Its translation: CASKPEQETQYF.

This chain uses TRBV4-1 with TRBJ1-2; 7 nucleotides agree with TRBD1. This CDR3 spans 17 amino acids. The germline V gene has CDR1 MGHRA and CDR2 YSYEKL. V was pared by 3 bases and J by 4 bases, with 14 bases of the junction left unmatched. CDR3 sequence (DNA): TGCGCCAGCAGCCATCTCACCTCACCGGACAGGATCTATGGCTACACCTTC. Its protein product is CASSHLTSPDRIYGYTF.